The source of this T cell receptor (beta chain) is a study of blood T cell repertoires in COVID-19. About the research overall: COVID-19 samples collected from the United States, Italy and Spain covered acute and convalescent phases. Nucleic acid was either cDNA or gDNA, and it came from T cells, B-cell-depleted T cells, or PBMCs.

As processed by the authors: Amplification of reference gene primers was used by the study to estimate nucleated cell counts. The protocol was immunoSEQ multiplex PCR, while the TCRdb copy is restricted to in-frame clones and leaves out a portion. V, J and clone size reflect that table, while D and trimming were determined from the DNA. The sample has 220,000 or so clones, around four fifths seen once. The CDR3 is made up of 12 amino acids. V lost 4 bases to trimming and J lost 4 bases; unmatched junction nucleotides: 1. Germline CDR1 and CDR2: SGHNT and YYREEE (reference sequence). The J gene is TRBJ1-2, the V gene TRBV5-4, with 7 positions matching TRBD1. Sequenced sample: peripheral blood. The sequence came from a man aged 25 to 40 with active or convalescent COVID-19. This CDR3 is CASSRDSYGYTF. The DNA of the CDR3 is TGTGCCAGCAGCAGGGACAGCTATGGCTACACCTTC.